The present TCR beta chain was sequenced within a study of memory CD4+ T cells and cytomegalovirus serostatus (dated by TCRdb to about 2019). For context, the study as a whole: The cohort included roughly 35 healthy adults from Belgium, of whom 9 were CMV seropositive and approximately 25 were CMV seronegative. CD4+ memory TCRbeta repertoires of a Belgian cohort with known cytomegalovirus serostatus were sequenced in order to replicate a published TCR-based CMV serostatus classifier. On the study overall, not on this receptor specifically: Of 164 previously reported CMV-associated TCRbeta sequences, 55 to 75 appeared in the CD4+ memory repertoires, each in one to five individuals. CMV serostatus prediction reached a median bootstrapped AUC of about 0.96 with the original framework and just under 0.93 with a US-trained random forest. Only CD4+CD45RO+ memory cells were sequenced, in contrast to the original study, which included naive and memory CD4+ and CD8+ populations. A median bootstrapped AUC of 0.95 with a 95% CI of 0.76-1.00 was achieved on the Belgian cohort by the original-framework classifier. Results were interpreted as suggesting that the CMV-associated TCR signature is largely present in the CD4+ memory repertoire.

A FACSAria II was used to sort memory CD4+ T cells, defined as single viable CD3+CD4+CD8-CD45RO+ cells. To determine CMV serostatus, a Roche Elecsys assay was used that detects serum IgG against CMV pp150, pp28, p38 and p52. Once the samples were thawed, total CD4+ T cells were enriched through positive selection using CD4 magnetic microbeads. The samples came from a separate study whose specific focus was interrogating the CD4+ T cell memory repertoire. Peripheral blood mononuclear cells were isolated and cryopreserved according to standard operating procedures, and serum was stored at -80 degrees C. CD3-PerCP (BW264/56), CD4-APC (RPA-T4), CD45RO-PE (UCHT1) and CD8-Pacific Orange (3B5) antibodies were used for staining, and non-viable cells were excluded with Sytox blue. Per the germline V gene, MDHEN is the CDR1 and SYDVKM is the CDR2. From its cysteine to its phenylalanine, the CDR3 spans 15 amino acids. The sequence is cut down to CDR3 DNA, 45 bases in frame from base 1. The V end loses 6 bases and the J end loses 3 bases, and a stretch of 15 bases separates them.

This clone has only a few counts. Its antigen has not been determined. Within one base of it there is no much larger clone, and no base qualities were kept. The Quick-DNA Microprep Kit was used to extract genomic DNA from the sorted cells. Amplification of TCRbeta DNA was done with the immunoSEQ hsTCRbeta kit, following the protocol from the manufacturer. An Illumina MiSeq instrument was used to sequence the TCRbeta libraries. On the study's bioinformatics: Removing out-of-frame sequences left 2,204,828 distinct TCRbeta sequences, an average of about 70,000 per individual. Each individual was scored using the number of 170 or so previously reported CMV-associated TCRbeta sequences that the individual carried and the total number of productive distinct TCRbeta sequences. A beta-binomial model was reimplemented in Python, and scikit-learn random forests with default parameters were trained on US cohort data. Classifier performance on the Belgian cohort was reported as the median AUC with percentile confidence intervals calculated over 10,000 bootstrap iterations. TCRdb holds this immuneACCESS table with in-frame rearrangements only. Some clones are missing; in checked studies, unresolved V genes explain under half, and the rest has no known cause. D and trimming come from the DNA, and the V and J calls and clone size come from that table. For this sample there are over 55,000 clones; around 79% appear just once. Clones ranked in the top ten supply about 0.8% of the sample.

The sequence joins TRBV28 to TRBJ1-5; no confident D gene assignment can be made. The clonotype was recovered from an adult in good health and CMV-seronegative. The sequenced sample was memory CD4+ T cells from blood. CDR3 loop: CASRFGIQPNQPQHF. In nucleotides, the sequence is TGTGCCAGCAGATTCGGGATCCAGCCCAATCAGCCCCAGCATTTT.